This T cell receptor beta chain was obtained from a study of T cell changes during pregnancy in multiple sclerosis (dated by TCRdb to the late 2010s). Study-wide context: Changes in the T cell repertoire over the course of pregnancy were examined in this study in women with multiple sclerosis.

Library method: the immunoSEQ multiplex PCR assay. The source is immuneACCESS, and TCRdb retained only in-frame sequences with V and J called. Part of the clones is not carried over; for the studies checked, unresolved V genes explain less than half of this, and the remainder is unexplained. This sample holds 39,000 or so clones; 85% to 95% were observed only once. Of the sample, 8.1% is held by the ten largest clones. About this clone itself: Its antigen specificity is not known. No clone much larger than this one lies a single base away; base qualities are absent.

The CDR3 numbers 14 residues from cysteine through phenylalanine. Only the CDR3 DNA stays, 42 bases, in frame from base 1. Germline trimming: 6 bases from V, 6 bases from J; junction bases outside gene matches: 8. CDR1 MDHEN and CDR2 SYDVKM were looked up in the germline V gene. The TCR was taken from a female donor with multiple sclerosis, enrolled in a pregnancy study. The sequence is built from TRBV28 and TRBJ2-4, and 7 bases in between align with TRBD1. This specimen was CD8+ T cells from peripheral blood mononuclear cells, taken in the third trimester of pregnancy. The sequence in DNA is TGTGCCAGCAGGGCCCAGGGGGATGGAAACATTCAGTACTTC. The encoded protein is CASRAQGDGNIQYF.